This T cell receptor (beta chain) stems from a study of Graves' ophthalmopathy and Graves' hyperthyroidism. The study amplified TCR beta CDR3 regions using RNA transcripts. Second-round multiplex PCR followed a first-round RT-PCR using HTBI primers. Using its own MiXCR run on the multiplex PCR reads, TCRdb lists one record per CDR3 protein. The profile covers a few hundred thousand distinct CDR3 sequences, with roughly a fifth appearing a single time and 43% taken by the ten largest. Germline-derived CDR1 and CDR2 are LGHDT and YNNKEL (reference sequence). The V gene lost 0 bases and the J gene lost 6 bases, with 15 bases spanning the gap. The CDR3 is made up of 15 amino acids. This clonotype showed up many times.

The rearrangement uses TRBV3-1 and TRBJ2-7, with D possibly being TRBD2 (6 bases). The clonotype was recovered from a woman aged 45 to 65 with Graves' ophthalmopathy. Sequencing was performed on peripheral blood. Here the CDR3 reads CASSQDQEGTGEQYF. The CDR3 DNA reads TGTGCCAGCAGCCAAGATCAGGAGGGGACGGGCGAGCAGTACTTC.